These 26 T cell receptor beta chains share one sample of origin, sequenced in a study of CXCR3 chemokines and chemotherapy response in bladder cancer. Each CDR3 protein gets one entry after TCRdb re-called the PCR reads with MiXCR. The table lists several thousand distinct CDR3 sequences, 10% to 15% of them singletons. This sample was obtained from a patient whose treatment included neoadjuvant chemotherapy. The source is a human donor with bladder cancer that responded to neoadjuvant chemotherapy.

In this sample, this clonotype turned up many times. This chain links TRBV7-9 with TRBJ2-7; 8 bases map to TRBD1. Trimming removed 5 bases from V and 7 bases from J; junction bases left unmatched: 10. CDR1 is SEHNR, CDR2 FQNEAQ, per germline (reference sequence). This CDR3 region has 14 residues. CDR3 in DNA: TGTGCCAGCAGCGTTGGGACAGGCATTAAGGAGCAGTACTTC. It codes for CASSVGTGIKEQYF.

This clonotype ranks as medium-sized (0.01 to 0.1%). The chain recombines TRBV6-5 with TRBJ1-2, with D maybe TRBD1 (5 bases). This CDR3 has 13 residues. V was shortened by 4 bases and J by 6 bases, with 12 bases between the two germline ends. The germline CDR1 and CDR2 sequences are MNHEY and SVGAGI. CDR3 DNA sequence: TGTGCCAGCAGTTTTGGAGGGACTCATGGCTACACCTTC. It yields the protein CASSFGGTHGYTF.

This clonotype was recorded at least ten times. CDR3 region: CSVQGGDNQPQHF. The DNA of the CDR3 is TGCAGCGTTCAAGGGGGGGATAATCAGCCCCAGCATTTT. J is TRBJ1-5 and V is TRBV29-1; D may be TRBD1 (6 bases). The CDR3 has 13 amino acids. In germline, CDR1 is SQVTM, CDR2 ANQGSEA. Between the trimmed V and J ends, which lost 5 bases and 4 bases, there was a span of 12 bases.

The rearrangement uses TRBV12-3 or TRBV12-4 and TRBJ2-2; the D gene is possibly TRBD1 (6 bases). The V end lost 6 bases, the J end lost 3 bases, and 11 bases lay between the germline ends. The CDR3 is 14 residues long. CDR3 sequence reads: CASSQGRDTGELFF. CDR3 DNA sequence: TGTGCCAGCAGCCAGGGGCGAGACACCGGGGAGCTGTTTTTT.

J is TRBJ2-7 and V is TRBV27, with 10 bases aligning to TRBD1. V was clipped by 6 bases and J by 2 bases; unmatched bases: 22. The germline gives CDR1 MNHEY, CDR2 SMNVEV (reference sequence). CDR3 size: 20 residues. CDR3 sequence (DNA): TGTGCCAGCAGCTCGCCCCGGGACAGGGGCGCCCGAGACGCCCCCTACGAGCAGTACTTC. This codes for CASSSPRDRGARDAPYEQYF.

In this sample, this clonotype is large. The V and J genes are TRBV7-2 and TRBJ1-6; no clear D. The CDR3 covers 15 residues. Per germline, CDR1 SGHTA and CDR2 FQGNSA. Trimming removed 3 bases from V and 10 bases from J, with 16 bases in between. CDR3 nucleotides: TGTGCCAGCAGCTTGATTTCGGGGTTAAGATCACCCCTCCACTTT. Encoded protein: CASSLISGLRSPLHF.

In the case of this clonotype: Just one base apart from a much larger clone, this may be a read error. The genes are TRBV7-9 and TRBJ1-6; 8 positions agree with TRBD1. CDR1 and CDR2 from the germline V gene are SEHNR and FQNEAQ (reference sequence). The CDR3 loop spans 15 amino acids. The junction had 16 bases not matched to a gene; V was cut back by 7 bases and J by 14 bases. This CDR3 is CASNSPGQVNSALHF. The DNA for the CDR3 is TGTGCCAGCAATTCCCCGGGACAGGTTAATTCGGCCCTCCACTTT.

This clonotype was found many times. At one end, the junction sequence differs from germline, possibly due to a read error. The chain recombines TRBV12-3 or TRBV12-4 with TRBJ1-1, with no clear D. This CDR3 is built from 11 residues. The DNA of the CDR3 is TGTGCCAGCAGTTTAGCCAGCCATAGGACCTTT. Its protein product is CASSLASHRTF.

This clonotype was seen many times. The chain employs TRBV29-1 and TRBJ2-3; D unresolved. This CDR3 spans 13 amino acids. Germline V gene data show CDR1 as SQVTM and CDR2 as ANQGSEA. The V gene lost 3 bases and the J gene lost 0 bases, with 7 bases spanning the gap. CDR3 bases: TGCAGCGTTGATGAGAGTAGCACAGATACGCAGTATTTT. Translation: CSVDESSTDTQYF.

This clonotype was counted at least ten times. The CDR3 sequence is CASSYSVGRGYEQYF. As DNA, the CDR3 is TGTGCCAGCAGTTACTCTGTGGGCAGGGGGTACGAGCAGTACTTC. The chain has TRBV6-2 or TRBV6-3 and TRBJ2-7; TRBD1 aligns across 7 bases. Trimming removed 0 bases from V and 4 bases from J; junction bases left unmatched: 6. Per germline, CDR1 MNHEY and CDR2 SVGEGT. This CDR3 is built from 15 residues.

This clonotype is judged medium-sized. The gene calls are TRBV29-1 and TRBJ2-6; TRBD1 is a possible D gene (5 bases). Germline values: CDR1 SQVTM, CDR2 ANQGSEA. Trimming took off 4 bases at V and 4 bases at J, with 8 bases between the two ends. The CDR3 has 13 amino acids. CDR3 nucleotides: TGCAGCGTTGGTGGGGCCGGGGCCAACGTCCTGACTTTC. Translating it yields CSVGGAGANVLTF.

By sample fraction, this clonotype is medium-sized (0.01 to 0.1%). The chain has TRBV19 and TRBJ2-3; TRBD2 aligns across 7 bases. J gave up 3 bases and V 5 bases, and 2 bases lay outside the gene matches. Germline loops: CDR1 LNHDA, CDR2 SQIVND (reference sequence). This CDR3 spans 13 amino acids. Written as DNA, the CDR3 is TGTGCCAGTAGTCCGGGGGGTACAGATACGCAGTATTTT. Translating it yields CASSPGGTDTQYF.

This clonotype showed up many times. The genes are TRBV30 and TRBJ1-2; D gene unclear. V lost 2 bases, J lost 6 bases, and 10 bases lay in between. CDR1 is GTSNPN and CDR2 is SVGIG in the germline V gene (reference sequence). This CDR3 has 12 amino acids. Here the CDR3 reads CAWSTQVHGYTF. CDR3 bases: TGTGCCTGGAGTACCCAGGTACATGGCTACACCTTC.

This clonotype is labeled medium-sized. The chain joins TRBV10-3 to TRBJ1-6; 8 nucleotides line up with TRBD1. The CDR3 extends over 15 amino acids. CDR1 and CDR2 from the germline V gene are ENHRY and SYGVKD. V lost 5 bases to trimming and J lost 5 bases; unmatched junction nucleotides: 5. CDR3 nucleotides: TGTGCCATCAGTAAGGACAGGGCGGATAATTCACCCCTCCACTTT. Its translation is CAISKDRADNSPLHF.

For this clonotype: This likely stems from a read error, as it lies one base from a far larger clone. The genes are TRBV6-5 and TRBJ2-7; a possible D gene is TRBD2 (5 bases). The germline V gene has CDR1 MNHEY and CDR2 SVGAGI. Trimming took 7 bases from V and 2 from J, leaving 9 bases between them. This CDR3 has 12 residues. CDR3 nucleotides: TGTGCCAGCACTACGGGGACCTACGAGCAGTACTTC. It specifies CASTTGTYEQYF.

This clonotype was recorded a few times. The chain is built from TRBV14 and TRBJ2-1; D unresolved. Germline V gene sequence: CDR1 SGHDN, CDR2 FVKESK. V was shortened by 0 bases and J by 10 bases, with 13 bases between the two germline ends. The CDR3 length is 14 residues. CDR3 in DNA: TGTGCCAGCAGCCAAGAGGACGGGTTATTGGAGCAGTTCTTC. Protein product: CASSQEDGLLEQFF.

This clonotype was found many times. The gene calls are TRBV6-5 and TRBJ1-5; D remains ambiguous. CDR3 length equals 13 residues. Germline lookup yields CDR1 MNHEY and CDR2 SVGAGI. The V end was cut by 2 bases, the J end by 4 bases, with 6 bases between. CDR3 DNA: TGTGCCAGCAGTTACGGGTTGAATCAGCCCCAGCATTTT. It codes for CASSYGLNQPQHF.

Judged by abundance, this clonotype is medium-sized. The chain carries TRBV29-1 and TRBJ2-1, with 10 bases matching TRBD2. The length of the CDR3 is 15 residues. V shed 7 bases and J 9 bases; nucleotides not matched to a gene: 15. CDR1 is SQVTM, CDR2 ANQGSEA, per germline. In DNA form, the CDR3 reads TGCAGCGGTGACCCCGGGTTAGCGGGGGGTAGTGAGCAGTTCTTC. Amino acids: CSGDPGLAGGSEQFF.

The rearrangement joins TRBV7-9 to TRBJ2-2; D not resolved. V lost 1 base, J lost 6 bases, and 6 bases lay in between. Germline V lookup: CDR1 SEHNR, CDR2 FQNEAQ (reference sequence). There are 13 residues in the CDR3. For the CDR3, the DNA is TGTGCCAGCAGCTTAGACTGGGCCGGGGAGCTGTTTTTT. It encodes CASSLDWAGELFF.

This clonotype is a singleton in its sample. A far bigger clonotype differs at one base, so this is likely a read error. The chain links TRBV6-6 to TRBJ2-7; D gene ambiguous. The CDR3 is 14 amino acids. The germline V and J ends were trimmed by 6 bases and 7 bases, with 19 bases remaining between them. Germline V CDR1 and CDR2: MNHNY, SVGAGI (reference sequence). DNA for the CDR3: TGTGCCAGCAGGGCAGGTGAATGGGGTAATGAGCAGTACTTC. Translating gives CASRAGEWGNEQYF.

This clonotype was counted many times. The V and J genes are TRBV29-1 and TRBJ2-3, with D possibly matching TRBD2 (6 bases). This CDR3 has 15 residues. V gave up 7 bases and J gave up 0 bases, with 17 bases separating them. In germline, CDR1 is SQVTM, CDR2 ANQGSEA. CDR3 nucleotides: TGCAGCGCCCCCTCCTGGAGGGGAAGCACAGATACGCAGTATTTT. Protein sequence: CSAPSWRGSTDTQYF.

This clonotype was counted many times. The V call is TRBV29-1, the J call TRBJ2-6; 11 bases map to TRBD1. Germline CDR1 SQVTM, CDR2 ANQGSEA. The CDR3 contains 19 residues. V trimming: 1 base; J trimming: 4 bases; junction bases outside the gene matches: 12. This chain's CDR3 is CSVEATGQGAPRGANVLTF. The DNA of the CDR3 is TGCAGCGTTGAAGCGACCGGACAGGGGGCTCCCCGAGGGGCCAACGTCCTGACTTTC.

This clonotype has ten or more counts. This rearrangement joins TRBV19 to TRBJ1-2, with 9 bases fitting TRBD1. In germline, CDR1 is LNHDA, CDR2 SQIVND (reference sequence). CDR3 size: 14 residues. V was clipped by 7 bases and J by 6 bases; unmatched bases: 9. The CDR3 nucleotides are TGTGCCAGTAATACGGGACAGGGTCGTGATGGCTACACCTTC. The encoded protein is CASNTGQGRDGYTF.

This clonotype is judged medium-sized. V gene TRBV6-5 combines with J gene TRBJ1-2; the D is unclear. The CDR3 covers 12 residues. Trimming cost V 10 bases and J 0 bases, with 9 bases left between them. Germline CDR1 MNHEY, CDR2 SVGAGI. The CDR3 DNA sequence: TGTGCCACAAAAGAAGCTAACTATGGCTACACCTTC. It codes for CATKEANYGYTF.

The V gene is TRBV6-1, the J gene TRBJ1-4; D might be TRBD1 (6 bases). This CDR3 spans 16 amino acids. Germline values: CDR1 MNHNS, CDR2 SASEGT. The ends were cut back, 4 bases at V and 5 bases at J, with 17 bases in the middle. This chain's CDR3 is CASSVLGGGPNEKLFF. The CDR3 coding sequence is TGTGCCAGCAGTGTCCTCGGGGGCGGGCCCAATGAAAAACTGTTTTTT.

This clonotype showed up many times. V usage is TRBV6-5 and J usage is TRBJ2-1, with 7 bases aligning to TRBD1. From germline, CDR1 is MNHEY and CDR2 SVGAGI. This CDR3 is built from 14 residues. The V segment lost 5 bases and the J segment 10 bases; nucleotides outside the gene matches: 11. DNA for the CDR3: TGTGCCAGCAGTGCCGGGACAGCTCCCCGAGAGCAGTTCTTC. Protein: CASSAGTAPREQFF.